A single sample is the source of the 5 T cell receptor beta chains below, sequenced in a study of blood T cell repertoires in COVID-19. The table came from immunoSEQ multiplex PCR; TCRdb's copy has only in-frame clones and leaves some out. The table lists 140,000 to 150,000 clones, around 84% of them singletons, with around 2.5% in the top ten. Material for sequencing was peripheral blood. Receptors originate from a human donor with acute or convalescent COVID-19. The donor label of this sample is uncertain.

This chain links TRBV19 with TRBJ1-5; tentative D call: TRBD1 (5 bases). CDR3 length: 18 residues. V shed 2 bases and J shed 6 bases, with 23 bases lying between them. Looked up from germline, CDR1 is LNHDA and CDR2 is SQIVND (reference sequence). The CDR3 nucleotides are TGTGCCAGTAGTATATACTTCAATCCTGGGGGAGGATTTCAGCCCCAGCATTTT. This codes for CASSIYFNPGGGFQPQHF.

The genes are TRBV4-2 and TRBJ1-1; 8 nucleotides agree with TRBD1. Germline V gene sequence: CDR1 LGHNA, CDR2 YNFKEQ. Unmatched junction bases numbered 3, after V lost 5 bases and J lost 1 base. There are 14 residues in the CDR3. The CDR3 nucleotides are TGTGCCAGCAGCTATGGGACAGGGAACACTGAAGCTTTCTTT. Residues: CASSYGTGNTEAFF.

This sequence joins TRBV6-6 and TRBJ1-2; 11 bases map to TRBD1. J gave up 0 bases and V 5 bases, and 8 bases lay outside the gene matches. CDR3 size: 17 residues. Germline V lookup: CDR1 MNHNY, CDR2 SVGAGI (reference sequence). CDR3 sequence: CASSRTLGQGANYGYTF. CDR3 nucleotides: TGTGCCAGCAGTCGAACGTTGGGACAGGGGGCTAACTATGGCTACACCTTC.

This chain uses TRBV7-2 with TRBJ2-3; 11 bases map to TRBD2. The germline V gene encodes CDR1 SGHTA and CDR2 FQGNSA. Trimming removed 5 bases from V and 2 bases from J; junction bases left unmatched: 6. This CDR3 contains 16 residues. The CDR3 region is CASSAGTSGSTDTQYF. The CDR3 nucleotides read TGTGCCAGCAGCGCTGGGACTAGCGGTTCCACAGATACGCAGTATTTT.

This clone was counted only a few times. This chain uses TRBV19 with TRBJ1-1, with D possibly TRBD1 on 5 matching bases. CDR3 length equals 15 residues. The V gene lost 3 bases and the J gene lost 5 bases, with 16 bases spanning the gap. Germline V gives CDR1 LNHDA, CDR2 SQIVND (reference sequence). CDR3 coding DNA: TGTGCCAGTAGTATTGAAACAGGAAGGGGAACTGAAGCTTTCTTT. Its translation is CASSIETGRGTEAFF.